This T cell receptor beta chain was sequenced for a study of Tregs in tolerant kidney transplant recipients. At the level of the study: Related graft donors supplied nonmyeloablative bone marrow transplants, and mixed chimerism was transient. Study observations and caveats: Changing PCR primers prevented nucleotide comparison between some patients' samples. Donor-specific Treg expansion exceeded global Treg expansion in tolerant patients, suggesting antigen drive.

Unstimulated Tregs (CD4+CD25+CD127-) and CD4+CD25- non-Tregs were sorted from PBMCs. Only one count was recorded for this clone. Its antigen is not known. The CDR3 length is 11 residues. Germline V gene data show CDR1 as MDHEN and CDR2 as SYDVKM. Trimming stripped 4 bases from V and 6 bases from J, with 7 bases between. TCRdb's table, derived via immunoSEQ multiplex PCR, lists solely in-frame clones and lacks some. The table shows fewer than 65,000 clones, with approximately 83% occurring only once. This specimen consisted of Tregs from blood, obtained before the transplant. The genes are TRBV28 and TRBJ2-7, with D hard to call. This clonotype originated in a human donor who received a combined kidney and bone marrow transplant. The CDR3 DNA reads TGTGCCAGCAGTTCCCAGTTCGAGCAGTACTTC. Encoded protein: CASSSQFEQYF.